Each of the 10 T cell receptor beta chains below was sequenced from the same sample in a study of technical replicates of blood from a few donors. Method: immunoSEQ multiplex PCR; TCRdb's copy keeps in-frame clones and lacks some. The sample lists under 100,000 clones; 80% to 90% were seen once. Sequenced: PBMCs. These receptors were obtained from a human donor in good health. Some clones in this sample may be carry-over from other donors' samples.

This chain connects TRBV19 to TRBJ2-1; 9 nucleotides align to TRBD1. Germline V gene lookup returns CDR1 LNHDA and CDR2 SQIVND (reference sequence). This CDR3 is built from 15 residues. Trimming cost V 5 bases and J 2 bases; bases outside gene matches: 4. This chain's CDR3 is CASSLGQGPYNEQFF. In DNA form, the CDR3 reads TGTGCCAGTAGTCTGGGACAGGGCCCCTACAATGAGCAGTTCTTC.

In this sample, this clone turned up once. The chain couples TRBV5-1 to TRBJ2-7; D remains unclear. The CDR3 consists of 14 residues. Germline lookup yields CDR1 SGHRS and CDR2 YFSETQ. Trimming took 0 bases from V and 3 from J, leaving 10 bases between them. The CDR3 sequence is CASSLDASGYEQYF. The CDR3 region has the DNA TGCGCCAGCAGCTTGGATGCGTCTGGCTACGAGCAGTACTTC.

The chain has TRBV5-1 and TRBJ1-1; 9 bases align to TRBD1. Per the germline V gene, CDR1 is SGHRS and CDR2 is YFSETQ. The CDR3 is 14 residues long. Losses at the gene ends were 3 bases for V and 5 bases for J; bases not matched to a gene: 5. The CDR3 is CASSSDRGRTEAFF. In DNA form, the CDR3 reads TGCGCCAGCAGCTCGGACAGGGGACGGACTGAAGCTTTCTTT.

This clone was observed a single time. The V and J genes are TRBV2 and TRBJ2-7; TRBD2 aligns across 9 bases. Trimming took 0 bases from V and 4 from J; bases not matched to a gene: 4. This CDR3 comprises 15 residues. Germline loops: CDR1 SNHLY, CDR2 FYNNEI. The CDR3 nucleotides are TGTGCCAGCAGTGAAGCGCTTACTAGCGGGTACGAGCAGTACTTC. Translating gives CASSEALTSGYEQYF.

CDR3 DNA sequence: TGTGCCAGCAGCACCCAGACGGGAGGGACCACAGATACGCAGTATTTT. This gives the protein CASSTQTGGTTDTQYF. The chain has TRBV9 and TRBJ2-3; 8 nucleotides match TRBD2. The CDR3 covers 16 residues. Germline assignment: CDR1 SGDLS and CDR2 YYNGEE. Germline trimming cut 4 bases from V and 2 bases from J; bases unmatched to any gene: 9.

This chain links TRBV4-1 with TRBJ2-1; 9 bases align to TRBD2. The CDR3 spans 13 residues. The V gene end was trimmed by 3 bases and the J gene end by 8 bases; junction bases not matched to a gene: 2. In germline, CDR1 is MGHRA, CDR2 YSYEKL. The CDR3 is CASSQAGGYEQFF. In DNA form, the CDR3 reads TGCGCCAGCAGCCAGGCGGGAGGGTATGAGCAGTTCTTC.

The genes are TRBV7-8 and TRBJ2-1; the match to TRBD2 covers 8 bases. The germline V gene encodes CDR1 SGHVS and CDR2 FQNEAQ. J was trimmed by 8 bases and V by 5 bases; bases with no gene match: 11. This CDR3 region has 15 residues. The CDR3 DNA follows: TGTGCCAGCAGCGCCGGAGCGGGGGCGAGGGATGAGCAGTTCTTC. Its protein is CASSAGAGARDEQFF.

In this sample, this clone is large (0.1 to 1%). This chain connects TRBV21-1 to TRBJ2-5; the table's D gene call, TRBD2, was not cross checked with the DNA. TRBV21-1 is a pseudogene locus. The CDR3 runs to 14 residues. The CDR3 DNA reads TGTGCCACCCTCGGAGGGGCCGATAAAGAGACCCAGTACTTC. Its translation: CATLGGADKETQYF.

The rearrangement links TRBV27 to TRBJ1-2; D perhaps matches TRBD1 (5 bases). This CDR3 has 13 amino acids. Germline CDR1 and CDR2: MNHEY and SMNVEV (reference sequence). Between the trimmed V and J ends, which lost 3 bases and 4 bases, there was a span of 9 bases. CDR3 bases: TGTGCCAGCAGTTTTGACAGAACCTATGGCTACACCTTC. Amino acid sequence: CASSFDRTYGYTF.

Comment on this clone: The CDR3 does not end in the conserved phenylalanine or tryptophan, so this is likely a read error. V is TRBV11-2 and J is TRBJ2-7, with TRBD2 matching 9 bases. The V gene end was trimmed by 2 bases and the J gene end by 1 base; junction bases not matched to a gene: 0. Germline CDR1 and CDR2: SGHAT and FQNNGV. CDR3 length: 14 residues. This CDR3 reads CASSLTSGSYEQYL. The DNA of the CDR3 is TGTGCCAGCAGCTTAACTAGCGGGTCCTACGAGCAGTACCTC.